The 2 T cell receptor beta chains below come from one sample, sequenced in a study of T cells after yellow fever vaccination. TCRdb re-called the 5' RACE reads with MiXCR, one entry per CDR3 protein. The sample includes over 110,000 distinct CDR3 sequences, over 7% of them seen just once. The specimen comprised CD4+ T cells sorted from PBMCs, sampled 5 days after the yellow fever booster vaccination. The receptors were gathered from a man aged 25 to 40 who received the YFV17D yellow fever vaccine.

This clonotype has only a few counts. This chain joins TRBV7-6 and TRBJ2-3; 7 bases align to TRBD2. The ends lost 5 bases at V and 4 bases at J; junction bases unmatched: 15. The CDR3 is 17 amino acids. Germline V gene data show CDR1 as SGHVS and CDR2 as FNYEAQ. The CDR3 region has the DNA TGTGCCAGCAGCCAACTTCGGGGGAGGGCCCGAGCAGATACGCAGTATTTT. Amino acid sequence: CASSQLRGRARADTQYF.

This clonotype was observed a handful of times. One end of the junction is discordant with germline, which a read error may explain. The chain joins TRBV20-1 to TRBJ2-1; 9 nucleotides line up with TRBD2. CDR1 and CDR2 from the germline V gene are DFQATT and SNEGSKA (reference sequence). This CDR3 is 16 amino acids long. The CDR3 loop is CCARDPNSGSSNEQFF. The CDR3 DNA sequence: TGCTGTGCTAGAGATCCAAATAGCGGGAGCTCCAATGAGCAGTTCTTC.